The sequence of this TCR beta chain was determined in a study of cytomegalovirus exposure and HLA in healthy donors (dated by TCRdb to the late 2010s). Study-level background: In an earlier analysis of some 610 of the donors, 276 Gb of sequence data and 90 million to 130 million unique TCR beta sequences from roughly 200 million T cells were reported. Roughly 300 gigabases of sequencing data and around 85 million unique TCR sequences made up an early release that covered 500 to 650 HLA-typed donors. Among the approximately 420 genotyped donors, around 81% belonged to the genetic ancestry cluster associated with self-reported Caucasian donors. The study aimed to test whether signatures of past pathogen exposure could be identified by cataloging public T cell receptors. Using immunosequencing, the study profiled T cell repertoires from about 620 subjects and related those repertoires to cytomegalovirus serostatus. A separate validation cohort of more than 100 different subjects was used in addition to the 666-subject first cohort. To predict cytomegalovirus infection status, the study combined high-throughput TCR immunosequencing, statistical association of individual TCRs with disease status, and machine learning. In a later analysis, previously published TCR beta repertoires from 666 donors were re-analyzed and high-resolution HLA genotyping was added so that TCR occurrence patterns could be studied. The later analysis used no new phenotypic data to find candidate immune exposures, relying instead on TCR beta sequences and their occurrence across donors. To decide whether each TCR beta V gene segment behaved as functional or pseudogenic, an earlier analysis of some 580 of the donors relied on high-throughput TCR beta sequencing. Donor age, sex, ethnicity and CMV serostatus were collected together with the repertoire data. In a later genetic analysis, genome-wide SNP genotypes for about 55% of the roughly 700 donors were used, and that subset was treated as a discovery cohort. All discovery cohort repertoires had been generated using a single sequencing platform. Both class I and class II loci were covered by HLA typing, at four-digit resolution. The number of donors typed differed by locus, with 629-630 for A, B, C, DRB1 and DQB1, more than 500 for DQA1, 600 to 610 for DPA1, and under 490 for DPB1. Roughly 5 DR-DQ haplotypes were handled as single units for association and clustering, since linkage in the cohort was strong. Among roughly 400 genotyped donors of the cohort, an average of roughly 240,000 unique TCR beta nucleotide sequences were sequenced per donor, roughly 20% of them non-productive.

To note about this clone: No cognate antigen has been identified for it.

Receptors were amplified or captured by the immunoSEQ multiplex PCR assay. For the multiplex PCR, a mixture combining 60 forward primers for TCR Vbeta segments and 13 reverse primers for TCR Jbeta segments was used. The CDR3 region of rearranged TCR beta genes was amplified from genomic DNA by a multiplex PCR assay. The Illumina HiSeq System was used to sequence the amplified TCR beta libraries as 87-base-pair reads. On the study's bioinformatics: A later analysis tallied roughly 76 million unique TCR beta chains across the 666 repertoires, and about 10 million of those chains were shared by two or more donors. A nearest-neighbor algorithm error-corrected the raw reads and collapsed the reads into unique sequences, merging closely related sequences to remove PCR and sequencing errors. CDR3 sequences were aligned to IMGT reference sequences to assign V, D and J gene segments. For a sequence to be retained, at least a six-nucleotide match to both a V gene segment and a J gene segment was required. A rearrangement was called productive if the CDR3 had no stop codons and remained in frame with V and J, and every other rearrangement was called non-productive. CDR3 was defined by IMGT convention, running from the second conserved V-encoded cysteine to the conserved J-encoded phenylalanine. Sequences without an unambiguous match to a single V gene segment were excluded from the earlier analysis of a few hundred of the donors. In an earlier analysis of several hundred of the donors, V segments were called functional above 56.7% productive rearrangements and were called segregating when the between-donor standard deviation exceeded 5%. A statistical classification framework was developed to diagnose cytomegalovirus status using the catalog of TCR beta chain sequences. V and J gene assignment, in a later analysis, came from comparing TCR nucleotide sequences with IMGT/GENE-DB human TR gene sequences. The TCRdist pipeline was used in a later analysis to assign CDR3 sequences and most-parsimonious VDJ recombination scenarios. In a later analysis, every TCR beta chain was defined by the combination of its CDR3 amino acid sequence and its V-gene family, and reads without a unique V-gene family were dropped. A later analysis removed 550 to 650 highly shared, low-generation-probability nucleotide sequences to deal with suspected cross-contamination and a sequencing artifact. In a later analysis, a clonal expansion index for each public chain was calculated from normalized within-repertoire ranks of inferred template counts. In a later analysis, generation probabilities were computed using a VDJ recombination model fitted to out-of-frame rearrangements, and the results were checked against IGoR. A later analysis scored TCR-TCR, TCR-HLA and TCR-CMV co-occurrence with hypergeometric tests, applying a repertoire-size bias correction to TCR pairs. A later analysis estimated false discovery rates by permuting HLA or CMV assignments 20 times. In a later analysis, co-occurring TCRs were grouped using DBSCAN, and TCRdist sequence similarity was added for clustering within HLA-allele-positive subsets. For co-occurrence clustering, repertoires with fewer than 30,000 or more than 120,000 public chains were excluded, along with about five repertoires with anomalous nucleotide sharing. Held by TCRdb, this immuneACCESS table contains in-frame sequences only and omits some clones. Under half of the omission traces to an unresolved V gene where checked; the cause of the rest is unknown. The V and J calls and clone size were taken over from that table, and D and trimming were inferred from the DNA. The sample's own table lists about 79,000 clones. Together, the top ten hold 4.6% of the sample.

The CDR3 numbers 13 residues from cysteine through phenylalanine. Only the CDR3 DNA stays, 39 bases, in frame from base 1. Per the germline V gene, LGHNA is the CDR1 and YNFKEQ is the CDR2. Here V drops 8 bases and J drops 2 bases, and the junction holds 4 bases not matched to any gene. The paper's findings and limits, for the study overall: Strong co-occurrence of HLA alleles, especially DR and DQ, made assigning TCR associations to individual alleles difficult. A group of highly shared sequence variants was considered likely to be a technical artifact of the sequencing pipeline. Some IMGT-functional V segments, including TRBV6-2 and TRBV6-3, could not be told apart with the 87-base-pair reads, so those segments were excluded. Most TCR sequences were observed very rarely across donors, whereas some public TCRs were present in many individuals. In a later analysis, most CMV-associated TCR beta chains were found to appear HLA-restricted, with HLA associations seemingly driven largely by CMV exposure. The classifier was reported to diagnose cytomegalovirus status with high specificity and sensitivity in both the original cohort and the validation cohort. According to the authors, the approach could potentially be generalized to other disease states and immunological phenotypes. Specific HLA alleles were associated with 16,951 TCR beta sequences at a false discovery rate of 0.05 in a later analysis. Linkage disequilibrium might explain the correlated functional status among segregating V segments, but an unknown experimental factor could not be ruled out. The earlier analysis of 450 to 700 of the donors excluded some 15 rarely observed V segments, including chromosome 9 orphons, because counts were too low. In an earlier analysis of roughly 500 of the donors, most TCR beta V segments appeared in productive rearrangements about 87% or about 30% of the time, broadly matching IMGT annotations. A later analysis found that HLA-associated TCR beta chains were more clonally expanded and had lower generation probabilities than equally common non-associated chains. For the cohort, immune exposure information was limited to CMV serostatus. In vitro tests confirmed that a few of the cytomegalovirus-associated TCR beta chains recognize cytomegalovirus antigens. A further reported finding was that TCR beta sequences accurately predicted the HLA-A and HLA-B alleles for most subjects in the first cohort. A total of about 150 TCR beta chains were listed by the study as associated with cytomegalovirus. In a later genetic analysis, fewer N-insertions in productive TCRs were reported among donors in an Asian-associated ancestry cluster than the approximately 630-donor mean. An association between a missense DCLRE1C variant and V-gene and J-gene trimming of TCR beta chains was found in a later genetic analysis and replicated in an independent cohort. Several of the top co-occurrence clusters appeared to be linked to parvovirus B19, influenza, CMV and Epstein-Barr virus, according to a later analysis. Roughly uniform sequencing depth across donors was assumed in presence/absence analyses, although this assumption may not hold. The cohort was sequenced for TCR beta chains only, and without alpha or paired-chain data the features that could be detected were limited. Because HLA typing was missing for some donors at each locus, association tests included only the typed subset. According to a later analysis, TCR association rates differed among HLA loci, with DRB1 alleles showing the most associated TCRs and HLA-C alleles showing the fewest.

The cohort was made up of 500 to 800 healthy bone marrow donors. Cohort members were all nominally healthy when sampled, although unrecorded immune exposures were likely present. The donor tested CMV seronegative, placing the donor among the roughly 340 seronegative members of the cohort. Each donor provided a peripheral blood sample, and peripheral blood mononuclear cells were used for TCR beta sequencing. The Qiagen DNeasy Blood Extraction Kit was used to extract genomic DNA from the blood cell samples. The rearranged chain carries TRBV4-2 and TRBJ2-7; TRBD2 matches 9 bases in the middle. The sequence came from a man aged 25-45 years in good health and CMV-seronegative. The sample was PBMCs. Here is the DNA: TGTGCCAGCTCCCCTAGCGGGGCCTACGAGCAGTACTTC. This sequence encodes CASSPSGAYEQYF.